What follows are 7 T cell receptor beta chains derived from one specimen sequenced in a study of brain T cells in children with intractable seizures (dated by TCRdb to about 2021). In light of the paper, this sample's time point label describes: resected brain tissue, or blood drawn just prior to surgery. Libraries were made using the immunoSEQ multiplex PCR assay. In its TCRdb copy, this immuneACCESS table keeps in-frame sequences only and misses some clones. Where compared with another copy, unresolved V genes explain less than half of these, and the others have no known cause. The sample table contains about 22,000 clones; only one count was recorded for approximately 94% of them. Of the sample, under 6.5% falls within the top ten clones. The source was peripheral blood, collected at surgery. The receptor set was obtained from a boy between 10 and 17 years old with focal cortical dysplasia and intractable seizures.

V and J are TRBV5-4 and TRBJ2-7; the match to TRBD2 covers 7 bases. CDR1 is SGHNT and CDR2 is YYREEE in the germline V gene (reference sequence). This CDR3 has 14 amino acids. The ends lost 3 bases at V and 2 bases at J; junction bases unmatched: 5. The CDR3 DNA reads TGTGCCAGCAGCTGGGGGAGGGGTCCCTACGAGCAGTACTTC. Translated, it gives CASSWGRGPYEQYF.

The chain links TRBV5-1 to TRBJ1-6; D is undetermined. Germline assignment: CDR1 SGHRS and CDR2 YFSETQ. The CDR3 spans 16 residues. Trimming shortened V by 0 bases and J by 7 bases, and 14 bases separated the two germline ends. CDR3 coding DNA: TGCGCCAGCAGCTTGGAAGGGAGGCGTAGGAATTCACCCCTCCACTTT. As protein: CASSLEGRRRNSPLHF.

The chain couples TRBV5-8 to TRBJ1-3, with D hard to call. The ends were cut back, 1 base at V and 0 bases at J, with 14 bases in the middle. The germline gives CDR1 SGHTS, CDR2 YDEGEE. CDR3 size: 17 residues. The CDR3 DNA reads TGTGCCAGCAGCTTGACCGGCGGTTCCATCTCTGGAAACACCATATATTTT. It specifies CASSLTGGSISGNTIYF.

CDR3 sequence reads: CASSITGQGVYEQYF. The CDR3 bases are TGTGCCAGTAGTATAACAGGACAGGGAGTCTACGAGCAGTACTTC. This chain connects TRBV19 to TRBJ2-7, with 8 positions matching TRBD1. V trimming: 2 bases; J trimming: 3 bases; junction bases outside the gene matches: 6. This CDR3 comprises 15 residues. CDR1 and CDR2 from the germline V gene are LNHDA and SQIVND (reference sequence).

The gene calls are TRBV7-9 and TRBJ2-7, with D possibly being TRBD1 (6 bases). CDR3 length: 13 amino acids. Deletions cut 2 bases from V and 6 bases from J, with 11 bases between. Germline V gene data show CDR1 as SEHNR and CDR2 as FQNEAQ (reference sequence). This chain's CDR3 is CASSLWQGSEQYV. For the CDR3, the DNA is TGTGCCAGCAGCTTATGGCAGGGGAGCGAGCAGTACGTC.

The rearrangement joins TRBV21-1 to TRBJ2-7; whether TRBD1, the table's D call, matches the DNA was not checked. TRBV21-1 is a recognized pseudogene. The CDR3 runs 18 residues. CDR3 nucleotides: TGTGCCAGCAGCAAAGGGGGGTGGACAGGGGGTCTCCCCTACGAGCAGTACGTC. Residues: CASSKGGWTGGLPYEQYV.

The chain carries TRBV19 and TRBJ1-3; the match to TRBD1 covers 10 bases. Germline CDR1 reads LNHDA; CDR2 reads SQIVND (reference sequence). V shed 4 bases, J shed 2 bases, and the junction held 2 bases outside the gene matches. CDR3 length: 15 residues. The CDR3 region is CASSRTGGTGNTIYF. CDR3 nucleotides: TGTGCCAGTAGTAGGACAGGGGGGACTGGAAACACCATATATTTT.